This T cell receptor beta chain originates from a study of identical twins. This clonotype showed up just a few times. CDR1 is DFQATT and CDR2 is SNEGSKA in the germline V gene (reference sequence). The CDR3 has 13 residues. Trimming removed 1 base from V and 6 bases from J; junction bases left unmatched: 3. Each CDR3 protein gets one entry after TCRdb re-called the 5' RACE reads with MiXCR. The table records 550,000 to 700,000 distinct CDR3 sequences, approximately 21% of them present only once. This same sample was also part of a study on T cells expressing NK-cell markers.

V gene TRBV20-1 combines with J gene TRBJ2-4, with 7 bases lining up with TRBD2. Sequenced: PBMCs. The clonotype comes from a woman between 18 and 29 years old in good health. In nucleotides, the CDR3 is TGCAGTGCTAGAGGGGAGGGAGGAAACATTCAGTACTTC. This codes for CSARGEGGNIQYF.